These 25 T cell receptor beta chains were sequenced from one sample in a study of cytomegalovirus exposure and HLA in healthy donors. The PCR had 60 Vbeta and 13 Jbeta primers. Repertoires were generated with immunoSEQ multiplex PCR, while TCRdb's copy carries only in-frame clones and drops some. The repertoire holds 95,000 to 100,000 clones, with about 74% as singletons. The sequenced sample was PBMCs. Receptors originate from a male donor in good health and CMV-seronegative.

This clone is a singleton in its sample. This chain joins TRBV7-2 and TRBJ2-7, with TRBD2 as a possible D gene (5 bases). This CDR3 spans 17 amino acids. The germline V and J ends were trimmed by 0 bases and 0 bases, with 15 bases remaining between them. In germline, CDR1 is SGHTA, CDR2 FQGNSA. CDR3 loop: CASSLATNTAGSYEQYF. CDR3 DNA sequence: TGTGCCAGCAGCTTAGCGACTAACACCGCAGGCTCCTACGAGCAGTACTTC.

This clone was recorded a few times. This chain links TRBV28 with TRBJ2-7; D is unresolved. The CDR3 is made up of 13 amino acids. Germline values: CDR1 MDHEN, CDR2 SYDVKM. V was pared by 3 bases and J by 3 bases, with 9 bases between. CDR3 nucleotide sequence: TGTGCCAGCAGTTTCCCGAATAGCTACGAGCAGTACTTC. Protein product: CASSFPNSYEQYF.

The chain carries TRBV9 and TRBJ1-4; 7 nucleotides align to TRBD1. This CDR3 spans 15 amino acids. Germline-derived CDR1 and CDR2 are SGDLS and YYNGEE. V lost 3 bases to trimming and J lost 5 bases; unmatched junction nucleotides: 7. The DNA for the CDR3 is TGTGCCAGCAGCGATACCAGGGGGACCAATGAAAAACTGTTTTTT. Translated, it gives CASSDTRGTNEKLFF. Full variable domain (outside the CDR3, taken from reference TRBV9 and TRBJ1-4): DSGVTQTPKHLITATGQRVTLRCSPRSGDLSVYWYQQSLDQGLQFLIQYYNGEERAKGNILERFSAQQFPDLHSELNLSSLELGDSALYFCASSDTRGTNEKLFFGSGTQLSVL.

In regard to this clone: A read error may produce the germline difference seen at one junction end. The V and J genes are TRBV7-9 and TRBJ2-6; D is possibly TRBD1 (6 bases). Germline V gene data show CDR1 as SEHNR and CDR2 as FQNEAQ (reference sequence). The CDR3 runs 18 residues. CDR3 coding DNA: TGTTCCAGCAGCCGCCCGATTGGGACATTTCGTGGAGCCAACGTCCTGACTTTC. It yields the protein CSSSRPIGTFRGANVLTF.

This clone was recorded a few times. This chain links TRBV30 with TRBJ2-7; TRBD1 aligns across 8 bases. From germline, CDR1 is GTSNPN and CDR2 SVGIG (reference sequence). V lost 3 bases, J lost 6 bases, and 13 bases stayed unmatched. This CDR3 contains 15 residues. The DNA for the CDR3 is TGTGCCTGGAGCGAACGGGGGACAGGTGGGTGCGAGCAGTACTTC. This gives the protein CAWSERGTGGCEQYF.

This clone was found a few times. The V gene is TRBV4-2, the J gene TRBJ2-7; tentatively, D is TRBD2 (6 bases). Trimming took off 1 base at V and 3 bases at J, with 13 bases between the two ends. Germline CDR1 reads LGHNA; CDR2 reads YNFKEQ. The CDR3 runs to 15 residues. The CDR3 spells CASSQAWDFDYEQYF. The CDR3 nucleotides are TGTGCCAGCAGCCAAGCCTGGGACTTTGACTACGAGCAGTACTTC.

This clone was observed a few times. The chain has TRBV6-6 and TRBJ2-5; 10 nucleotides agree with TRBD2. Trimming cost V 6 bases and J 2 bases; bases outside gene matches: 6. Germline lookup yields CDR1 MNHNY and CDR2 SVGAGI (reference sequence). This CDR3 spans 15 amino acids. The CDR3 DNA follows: TGTGCCAGCAGAGTTAGCGGGAGGACTCAAGAGACCCAGTACTTC. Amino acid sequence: CASRVSGRTQETQYF.

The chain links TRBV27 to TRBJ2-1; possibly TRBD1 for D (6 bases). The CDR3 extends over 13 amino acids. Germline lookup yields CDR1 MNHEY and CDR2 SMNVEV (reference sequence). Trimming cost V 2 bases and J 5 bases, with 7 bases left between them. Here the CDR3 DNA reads TGTGCCAGCAGTTTAAACAGGGACAATGAGCAGTTCTTC. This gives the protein CASSLNRDNEQFF.

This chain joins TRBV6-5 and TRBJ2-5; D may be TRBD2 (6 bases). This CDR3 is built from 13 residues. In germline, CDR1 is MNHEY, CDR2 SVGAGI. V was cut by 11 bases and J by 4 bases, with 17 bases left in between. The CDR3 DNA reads TGTGCCGCTGCGGGACCCCATAGAGAGACCCAGTACTTC. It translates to CAAAGPHRETQYF.

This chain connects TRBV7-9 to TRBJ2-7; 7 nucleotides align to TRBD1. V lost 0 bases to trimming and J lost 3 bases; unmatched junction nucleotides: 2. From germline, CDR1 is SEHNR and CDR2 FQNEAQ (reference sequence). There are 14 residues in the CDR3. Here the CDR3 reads CASSLAGTVYEQYF. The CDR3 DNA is TGTGCCAGCAGCTTAGCCGGGACAGTCTACGAGCAGTACTTC.

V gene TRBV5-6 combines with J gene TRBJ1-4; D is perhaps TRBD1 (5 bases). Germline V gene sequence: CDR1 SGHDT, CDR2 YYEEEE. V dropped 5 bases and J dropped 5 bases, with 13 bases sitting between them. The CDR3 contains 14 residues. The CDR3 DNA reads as TGTGCCAGCAGACCCGGGGGAAAAAATGAAAAACTGTTTTTT. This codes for CASRPGGKNEKLFF.

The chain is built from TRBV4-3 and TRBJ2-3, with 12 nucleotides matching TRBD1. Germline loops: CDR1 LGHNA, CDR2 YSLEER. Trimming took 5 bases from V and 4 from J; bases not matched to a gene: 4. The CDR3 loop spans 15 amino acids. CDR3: CASSKGQGAADTQYF. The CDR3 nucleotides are TGCGCCAGCAGCAAGGGACAGGGGGCTGCAGATACGCAGTATTTT.

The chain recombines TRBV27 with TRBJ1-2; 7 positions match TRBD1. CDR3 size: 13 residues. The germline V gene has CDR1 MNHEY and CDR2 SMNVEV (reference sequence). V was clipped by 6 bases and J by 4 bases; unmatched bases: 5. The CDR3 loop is CASSQDRVYGYTF. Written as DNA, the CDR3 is TGTGCCAGCAGCCAAGACAGGGTCTATGGCTACACCTTC.

The CDR3 DNA reads as TGCGCCAGCAGCTTGCCCCCCGGGACTAGTATTGTCATTCAGTACTTC. This sequence encodes CASSLPPGTSIVIQYF. This chain connects TRBV5-1 to TRBJ2-4; 8 bases map to TRBD2. The CDR3 totals 16 residues. Germline trimming cut 1 base from V and 9 bases from J; bases unmatched to any gene: 12. Germline V gives CDR1 SGHRS, CDR2 YFSETQ.

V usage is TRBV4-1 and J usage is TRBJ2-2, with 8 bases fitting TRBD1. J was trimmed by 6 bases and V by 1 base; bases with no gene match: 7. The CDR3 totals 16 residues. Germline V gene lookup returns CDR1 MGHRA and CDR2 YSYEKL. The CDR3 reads CASSQVTTGVSGELFF. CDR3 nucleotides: TGCGCCAGCAGCCAAGTTACGACAGGGGTATCCGGGGAGCTGTTTTTT.

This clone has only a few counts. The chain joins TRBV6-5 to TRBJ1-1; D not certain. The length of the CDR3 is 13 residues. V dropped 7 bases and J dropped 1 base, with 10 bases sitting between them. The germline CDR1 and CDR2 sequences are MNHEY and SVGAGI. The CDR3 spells CASNKERNTEAFF. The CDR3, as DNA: TGTGCCAGCAATAAGGAGAGGAACACTGAAGCTTTCTTT.

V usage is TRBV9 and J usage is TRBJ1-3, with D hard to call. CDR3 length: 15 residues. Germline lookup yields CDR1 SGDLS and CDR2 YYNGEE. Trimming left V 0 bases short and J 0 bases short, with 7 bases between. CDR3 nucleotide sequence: TGTGCCAGCAGCGTAGGAGGCAGCTCTGGAAACACCATATATTTT. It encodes CASSVGGSSGNTIYF.

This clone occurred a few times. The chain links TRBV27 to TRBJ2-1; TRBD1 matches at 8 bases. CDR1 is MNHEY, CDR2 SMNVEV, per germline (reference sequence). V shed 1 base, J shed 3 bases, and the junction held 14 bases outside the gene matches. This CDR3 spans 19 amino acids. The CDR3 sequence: CASSLLGTGDKHNYNEQFF. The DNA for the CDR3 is TGTGCCAGCAGTTTATTGGGGACAGGAGACAAACATAACTACAATGAGCAGTTCTTC.

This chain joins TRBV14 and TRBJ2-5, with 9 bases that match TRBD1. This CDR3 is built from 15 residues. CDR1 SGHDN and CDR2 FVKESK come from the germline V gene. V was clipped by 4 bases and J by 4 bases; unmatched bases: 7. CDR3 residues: CASSPGQGGRETQYF. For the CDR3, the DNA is TGTGCCAGCAGCCCGGGACAGGGTGGGCGAGAGACCCAGTACTTC. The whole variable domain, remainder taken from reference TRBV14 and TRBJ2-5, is EAGVTQFPSHSVIEKGQTVTLRCDPISGHDNLYWYRRVMGKEIKFLLHFVKESKQDESGMPNNRFLAERTGGTYSTLKVQPAELEDSGVYFCASSPGQGGRETQYFGPGTRLLVL.

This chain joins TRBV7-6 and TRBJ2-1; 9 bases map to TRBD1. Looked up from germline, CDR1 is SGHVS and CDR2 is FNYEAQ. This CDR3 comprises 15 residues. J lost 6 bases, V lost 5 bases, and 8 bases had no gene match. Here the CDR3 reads CASSITGTGLNEQFF. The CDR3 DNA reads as TGTGCCAGCAGCATCACCGGGACAGGGCTCAATGAGCAGTTCTTC. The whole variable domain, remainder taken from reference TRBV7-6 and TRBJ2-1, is GAGVSQSPRYKVTKRGQDVALRCDPISGHVSLYWYRQALGQGPEFLTYFNYEAQQDKSGLPNDRFSAERPEGSISTLTIQRTEQRDSAMYRCASSITGTGLNEQFFGPGTRLTVL.

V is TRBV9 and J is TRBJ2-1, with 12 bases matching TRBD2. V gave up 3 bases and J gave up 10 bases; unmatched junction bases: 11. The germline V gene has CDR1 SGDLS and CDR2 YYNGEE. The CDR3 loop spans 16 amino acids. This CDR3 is CASSATSSGRVREQFF. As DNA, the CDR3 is TGTGCCAGCAGCGCAACATCTAGCGGGAGGGTCCGCGAGCAGTTCTTC.

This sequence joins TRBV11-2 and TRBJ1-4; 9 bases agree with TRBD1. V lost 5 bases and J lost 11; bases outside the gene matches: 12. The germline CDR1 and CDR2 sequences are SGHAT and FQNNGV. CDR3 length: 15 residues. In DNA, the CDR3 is TGTGCCAGCAGCGTAAACGGACAGGGGCACGAGAAACTGTTTTTT. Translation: CASSVNGQGHEKLFF.

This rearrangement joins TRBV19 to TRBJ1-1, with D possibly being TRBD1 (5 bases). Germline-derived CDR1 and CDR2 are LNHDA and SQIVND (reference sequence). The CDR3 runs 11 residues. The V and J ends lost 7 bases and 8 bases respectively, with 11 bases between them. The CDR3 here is CASTKRQEAFF. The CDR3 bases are TGTGCCAGTACCAAGAGACAGGAAGCTTTCTTT. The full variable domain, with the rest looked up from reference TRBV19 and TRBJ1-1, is DGGITQSPKYLFRKEGQNVTLSCEQNLNHDAMYWYRQDPGQGLRLIYYSQIVNDFQKGDIAEGYSVSREKKESFPLTVTSAQKNPTAFYLCASTKRQEAFFGQGTRLTVV.

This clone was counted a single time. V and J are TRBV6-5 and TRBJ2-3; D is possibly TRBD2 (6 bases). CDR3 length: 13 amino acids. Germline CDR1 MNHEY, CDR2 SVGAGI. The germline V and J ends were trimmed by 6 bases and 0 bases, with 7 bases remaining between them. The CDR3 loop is CASRDYSTDTQYF. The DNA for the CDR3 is TGTGCCAGCAGGGACTATAGCACAGATACGCAGTATTTT.

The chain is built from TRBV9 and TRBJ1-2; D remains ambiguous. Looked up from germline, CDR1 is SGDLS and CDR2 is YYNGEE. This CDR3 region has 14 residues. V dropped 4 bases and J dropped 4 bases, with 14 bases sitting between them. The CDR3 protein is CASSPGQAPYGYTF. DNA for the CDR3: TGTGCCAGCAGCCCTGGGCAGGCCCCCTATGGCTACACCTTC.